This T cell receptor (beta chain) was profiled in a study of T cell responses to AZD1222 COVID-19 vaccine. This table comes from immunoSEQ multiplex PCR, and its TCRdb copy is limited to in-frame clones, with some not included. This sample has about 110,000 clones, with about 93% found just once. After removal of 0 bases from V and 4 bases from J, the junction contained 3 bases not matched to a gene. Germline V gene sequence: CDR1 GTSNPN, CDR2 SVGIG (reference sequence). The CDR3 totals 15 residues. Regarding the study as a whole: Seropositivity was recorded at baseline in only five to seven AZD1222 recipients. Donors in the cohort were predominantly white British and more often female, and clonal diversity was possibly underestimated. Sampled repertoires all dated from after the peak T cell response. Targets within unmutated variant regions were reportedly found for nearly half of spike-specific TCRs.

As concerns this clone: Its antigen remains unknown.

This specimen consisted of peripheral blood, obtained on day 0 of AZD1222 vaccination. The clonotype was recovered from an adult in good health. The genes are TRBV30 and TRBJ2-1, with TRBD1 matching 10 bases. The DNA for the CDR3 is TGTGCCTGGAGTGTTGGGACAGGGGCGTACAATGAGCAGTTCTTC. Translating it yields CAWSVGTGAYNEQFF.